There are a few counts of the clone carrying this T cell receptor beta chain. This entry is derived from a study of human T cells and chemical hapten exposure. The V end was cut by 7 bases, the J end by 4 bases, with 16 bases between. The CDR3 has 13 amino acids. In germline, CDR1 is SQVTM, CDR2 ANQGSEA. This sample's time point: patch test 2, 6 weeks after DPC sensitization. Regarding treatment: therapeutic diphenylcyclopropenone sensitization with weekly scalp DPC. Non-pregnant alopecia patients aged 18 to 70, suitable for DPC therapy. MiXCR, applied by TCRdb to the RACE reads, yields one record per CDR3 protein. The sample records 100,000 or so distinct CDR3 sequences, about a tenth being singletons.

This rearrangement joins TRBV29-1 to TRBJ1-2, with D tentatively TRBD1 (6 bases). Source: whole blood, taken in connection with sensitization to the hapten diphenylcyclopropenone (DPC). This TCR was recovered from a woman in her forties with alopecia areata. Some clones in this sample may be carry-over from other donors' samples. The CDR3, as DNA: TGCAGCGCAGGCGACACAGGGTCCTATGGCTACACCTTC. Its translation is CSAGDTGSYGYTF.